This T cell receptor beta chain was documented in a study of glioma-infiltrating T cells. In germline, CDR1 is SGHNT, CDR2 YYREEE (reference sequence). CDR3 length equals 17 residues. V lost 3 bases, J lost 2 bases, and 12 bases stayed unmatched. In this sample, this clonotype turned up many times. Its target is not known. The iRepertoire nested amplicon-rescue multiplex PCR amplified TCR alpha and beta CDR3s from RNA. Input was roughly 100-450 ng of tissue mRNA or PBMC total RNA. Via MiXCR, TCRdb re-called the multiplex PCR reads, giving one row per CDR3 protein. The sample records approximately 110,000 distinct CDR3 sequences, about 23% being singletons. Study-level findings and limits: Only very few CDR3 sequences appeared in both tissue and blood. Above-expected tissue-blood divergence occurred in all gliomas, most in low-grade ones.

This chain connects TRBV5-4 to TRBJ2-3; TRBD2 aligns across 7 bases. The TCR originated in a human donor with low-grade glioma or glioblastoma, undergoing nonglioma brain surgery, or in good health (not recorded which). Source material: glioma tissue, nonneoplastic brain tissue, or PBMCs (not recorded which). The CDR3 DNA follows: TGTGCCAGCAGCTCGAAGCTAGCGGCTCCGCCCACAGATACGCAGTATTTT. Amino acids: CASSSKLAAPPTDTQYF.